This T cell receptor (beta chain) was found in a study of T cells in localized non-small cell lung cancer. Sequenced by immunoSEQ multiplex PCR; TCRdb stores in-frame clones only, minus some. The sample lists fewer than 60,000 clones; about 85% were seen once. This CDR3 comprises 12 residues. V trimming: 3 bases; J trimming: 8 bases; junction bases outside the gene matches: 3. Germline V gives CDR1 MNHNS, CDR2 SASEGT. General study points: Paired adjacent lung recovered a median roughly 56 of the top 100 tumor clones. Peak T cell clonality was found in uninvolved adjacent lung, exceeding tumor.

Turning to this clone: Antigen unknown.

The sequence was obtained from a female donor older than 55 with stage II squamous cell lung carcinoma. This rearrangement joins TRBV6-1 to TRBJ1-2, with 7 bases matching TRBD1. This sample comprised peripheral blood, obtained before any cancer treatment. The CDR3 reads CASSETGWGYTF. Here the CDR3 DNA reads TGTGCCAGCAGTGAGACAGGGTGGGGCTACACCTTC.